These 20 T cell receptor beta chains were all obtained from the same sample, sequenced in a study of OX40 agonist ivuxolimab in advanced cancers. Sequencing was performed with immunoSEQ multiplex PCR; in TCRdb, only in-frame clones are kept and a portion is missing. The repertoire holds about 83,000 clones, with under 95% as singletons. Material: CD4+ or CD8+ T cells sorted from blood, obtained in a trial of the OX40 agonist ivuxolimab. Source of these receptors: an adult with an advanced solid tumor such as melanoma, head and neck, liver or kidney cancer.

The genes are TRBV9 and TRBJ2-1; D is perhaps TRBD2 (6 bases). Per the germline V gene, CDR1 is SGDLS and CDR2 is YYNGEE. Trimming took off 7 bases at V and 0 bases at J, with 11 bases between the two ends. The length of the CDR3 is 14 residues. CDR3 sequence: CASGGVSSYNEQFF. CDR3 nucleotide sequence: TGTGCCAGCGGCGGGGTTAGCTCCTACAATGAGCAGTTCTTC.

J is TRBJ2-3 and V is TRBV7-2, with 11 bases that match TRBD1. The CDR3 loop spans 15 amino acids. The germline V gene encodes CDR1 SGHTA and CDR2 FQGNSA. The J segment lost 5 bases and the V segment lost 2 bases, leaving 3 bases of the junction unmatched. The CDR3 DNA is TGTGCCAGCAGCTTATGGACAGGGGGCAAAGATACGCAGTATTTT. This encodes CASSLWTGGKDTQYF.

This clone was seen many times. The genes are TRBV21-1 and TRBJ2-3; TRBD1 was called by the table and not checked on the DNA. TRBV21-1 is a pseudogene. This CDR3 has 17 amino acids. As DNA, the CDR3 is TGTGCCAGCAGCAAAGGTCCTCCGGGACAAGGAGTGGATACGCAGTATTTT. Protein: CASSKGPPGQGVDTQYF.

The rearrangement joins TRBV2 to TRBJ1-4; no clear D gene. Germline CDR1 SNHLY, CDR2 FYNNEI. The length of the CDR3 is 11 residues. V lost 4 bases and J 7 bases, leaving 4 bases between the germline ends. The CDR3 loop is CASSVLEKLFF. The CDR3 DNA reads as TGTGCCAGCAGTGTACTTGAAAAACTGTTTTTT.

This rearrangement joins TRBV7-9 to TRBJ1-3; D is undetermined. The V gene's germline CDR1 is SEHNR and CDR2 FQNEAQ (reference sequence). Trimming stripped 6 bases from V and 8 bases from J, with 17 bases between. The CDR3 consists of 14 residues. CDR3 sequence reads: CASSRELNIDTIYF. CDR3 sequence (DNA): TGTGCCAGCAGTAGAGAGTTGAATATCGACACCATATATTTT.

The V gene is TRBV9, the J gene TRBJ2-5, with TRBD1 matching over 7 bases. The germline V gene encodes CDR1 SGDLS and CDR2 YYNGEE. Trimming cost V 0 bases and J 5 bases; bases outside gene matches: 4. CDR3 length: 14 amino acids. The CDR3 nucleotides are TGTGCCAGCAGCGTAGTAGGGGGCCTGGAGACCCAGTACTTC. Amino acid sequence: CASSVVGGLETQYF.

V gene TRBV7-3 combines with J gene TRBJ2-1; D is uncertain. This CDR3 contains 13 residues. V was shortened by 1 base and J by 6 bases, with 7 bases between the two germline ends. Germline V gene sequence: CDR1 SGHTA, CDR2 FQGTGA. This CDR3 is CASSLISGNEQFF. CDR3 in DNA: TGTGCCAGCAGCTTAATTTCGGGCAATGAGCAGTTCTTC.

The chain combines TRBV5-6 with TRBJ2-7; D gene unclear. Germline values: CDR1 SGHDT, CDR2 YYEEEE. The CDR3 has 12 amino acids. V lost 5 bases and J lost 6, with 12 bases in between. The DNA of the CDR3 is TGTGCCAGCAGAAAAGGACCCCGCGAGCAGTACTTC. The encoded protein is CASRKGPREQYF. Full variable domain (remainder filled in from reference TRBV5-6 and TRBJ2-7): DAGVTQSPTHLIKTRGQQVTLRCSPKSGHDTVSWYQQALGQGPQFIFQYYEEEERQRGNFPDRFSGHQFPNYSSELNVNALLLGDSALYLCASRKGPREQYFGPGTRLTVT.

The chain joins TRBV9 to TRBJ1-2, with D tentatively TRBD1 (5 bases). CDR1 is SGDLS and CDR2 is YYNGEE in the germline V gene. The CDR3 covers 13 residues. The V gene lost 4 bases and the J gene lost 2 bases, with 9 bases spanning the gap. CDR3 loop: CASSPGQNYGYTF. As DNA, the CDR3 is TGTGCCAGCAGCCCAGGACAAAACTATGGCTACACCTTC.

The chain carries TRBV6-5 and TRBJ2-3, with no clear D. V was pared by 3 bases and J by 6 bases, with 7 bases between. The germline V gene encodes CDR1 MNHEY and CDR2 SVGAGI. The CDR3 spans 12 residues. The CDR3 nucleotides read TGTGCCAGCAGTTATAATATTGATACGCAGTATTTT. This encodes CASSYNIDTQYF.

The chain links TRBV4-2 to TRBJ2-3, with TRBD2 identical over 9 bases. Germline V gives CDR1 LGHNA, CDR2 YNFKEQ. V was pared by 3 bases and J by 5 bases, with 6 bases of the junction left unmatched. CDR3 length: 15 residues. Here the CDR3 reads CASSHFAGGGDTQYF. Written as DNA, the CDR3 is TGTGCCAGCAGCCATTTCGCGGGGGGGGGAGATACGCAGTATTTT.

This chain uses TRBV23-1 with TRBJ2-1, with D unresolved. TRBV23-1 is assigned to the ORF class and has an uncertain function. Trimming removed 1 base from V and 8 bases from J, with 9 bases in between. There are 13 residues in the CDR3. The CDR3 region has the DNA TGCGCCAGCAGTCAATGGGTAGCCGATGAGCAGTTCTTC. Protein product: CASSQWVADEQFF.

The chain carries TRBV11-2 and TRBJ2-1; D is undetermined. CDR1 is SGHAT, CDR2 FQNNGV, per germline. The CDR3 has 11 amino acids. V lost 3 bases, J lost 11 bases, and 8 bases lay in between. The CDR3 loop reads CASSFGPKQFF. As DNA, the CDR3 is TGTGCCAGCAGCTTCGGGCCGAAGCAGTTCTTC.

The chain uses TRBV19 and TRBJ2-3; a possible D gene is TRBD2 (6 bases). Trimming pared 2 bases from V and 1 base from J, leaving 10 bases between. The CDR3 covers 15 residues. Germline loops: CDR1 LNHDA, CDR2 SQIVND (reference sequence). The CDR3 DNA sequence: TGTGCCAGTAGTATACCCGGGGAGGGCACAGATACGCAGTATTTT. This codes for CASSIPGEGTDTQYF.

V and J are TRBV11-3 and TRBJ2-1, with TRBD1 matching over 7 bases. The V segment lost 3 bases and the J segment 10 bases; nucleotides outside the gene matches: 6. Germline CDR1 SGHNT, CDR2 YENEEA. The CDR3 totals 13 residues. The CDR3, as DNA: TGTGCCAGCAGCTTCTACAGGGGTGAGGAGCAGTTCTTC. Translation: CASSFYRGEEQFF.

V gene TRBV9 combines with J gene TRBJ2-1; D ambiguous. V lost 0 bases and J 12 bases, leaving 10 bases between the germline ends. The CDR3 sequence is 12 residues long. Germline CDR1 reads SGDLS; CDR2 reads YYNGEE. DNA for the CDR3: TGTGCCAGCAGCGTAGGAGTCTCCACGCAGTTCTTC. Its protein is CASSVGVSTQFF. Based on the CDR3 plus reference TRBV9 and TRBJ2-1, the full variable domain is DSGVTQTPKHLITATGQRVTLRCSPRSGDLSVYWYQQSLDQGLQFLIQYYNGEERAKGNILERFSAQQFPDLHSELNLSSLELGDSALYFCASSVGVSTQFFGPGTRLTVL.

The V gene is TRBV6-6, the J gene TRBJ1-6; D unresolved. CDR1 is MNHNY and CDR2 is SVGAGI in the germline V gene (reference sequence). This CDR3 is 15 amino acids long. Trimming cost V 5 bases and J 0 bases, with 8 bases left between them. The DNA of the CDR3 is TGTGCCAGCAGTCCGCAGAGCTCCTATAATTCACCCCTCCACTTT. Translating it yields CASSPQSSYNSPLHF.

The chain has TRBV6-5 and TRBJ2-1, with D possibly TRBD2 on 6 matching bases. This CDR3 is built from 14 residues. The ends were cut back, 6 bases at V and 9 bases at J, with 18 bases in the middle. The germline V gene has CDR1 MNHEY and CDR2 SVGAGI. The CDR3 reads CASSLGDSDGEQFF. DNA for the CDR3: TGTGCCAGCAGCCTCGGGGACTCCGACGGTGAGCAGTTCTTC.

This chain joins TRBV28 and TRBJ2-1; 10 bases line up with TRBD2. Germline V gene data show CDR1 as MDHEN and CDR2 as SYDVKM. This CDR3 is 16 amino acids long. Trimming at V came to 5 bases and at J to 3 bases, leaving 7 bases not matched to a gene. CDR3 sequence (DNA): TGTGCCAGCAGTCCGCGGACTAGCGGAAGCTACAATGAGCAGTTCTTC. It translates to CASSPRTSGSYNEQFF.

This chain connects TRBV4-3 to TRBJ2-3; D is unresolved. Trimming took 4 bases from V and 6 from J, leaving 8 bases between them. Looked up from germline, CDR1 is LGHNA and CDR2 is YSLEER. This CDR3 is built from 12 residues. CDR3 sequence reads: CASSPFGDTQYF. The CDR3 coding sequence is TGCGCCAGCAGCCCCTTCGGGGATACGCAGTATTTT.